This TCR beta chain appears in the sequencing data of a study of cytomegalovirus exposure and HLA in healthy donors. Study-level points and caveats: Whilst most TCR sequences proved rare, a subset of public TCRs occurred across many donors. A later analysis found most CMV-associated TCR beta chains apparently HLA-restricted. Among the sequence variants, a highly shared cluster was likely an artifact of sequencing. Presence/absence analyses took donor sequencing depth as roughly uniform.

Germline V CDR1 and CDR2: SGHTA, FQGNSA. Trimming took off 4 bases at V and 5 bases at J, with 11 bases between the two ends. This CDR3 has 13 amino acids. Turning to this clone: The antigen is unknown.

This PCR relied on a set of 60 Vbeta primers and 13 Jbeta primers. The protocol was immunoSEQ multiplex PCR, while the TCRdb copy is restricted to in-frame clones and leaves out a portion. The table includes over 85,000 clones, roughly 70% detected once. The clonotype comes from a man aged 25 to 40 in good health and CMV-seronegative. The sample taken for sequencing was PBMCs. This rearrangement joins TRBV7-2 to TRBJ1-1; possible D gene TRBD1, 5 bases. CDR3 DNA sequence: TGTGCCAGCAGCTCCTGGGGGGGGACTGAAGCTTTCTTT. This encodes CASSSWGGTEAFF.